A single sample gave rise to the 21 T cell receptor beta chains below, sequenced in a study of T-cell memory formation after mild COVID-19. MiXCR, run by TCRdb on the 5' RACE reads, gives a single entry per CDR3 protein. The data hold about 450,000 distinct CDR3 sequences, with roughly a quarter observed a single time. The sequenced material came from PBMCs or a T cell subset sorted from them (not recorded which). These receptor sequences come from an adult woman who had mild COVID-19 (a few samples of this study predate the infection). Cell type and time point are not known.

This clonotype was found a few times. The rearrangement joins TRBV9 to TRBJ2-7; 9 bases match TRBD1. The CDR3 covers 14 residues. Trimming removed 1 base from V and 2 bases from J; junction bases left unmatched: 1. Per germline, CDR1 SGDLS and CDR2 YYNGEE. CDR3 DNA sequence: TGTGCCAGCAGCGTACGGACAGGGGCCTACGAGCAGTACTTC. It specifies CASSVRTGAYEQYF.

V and J are TRBV6-5 and TRBJ2-3; 7 positions agree with TRBD2. This CDR3 has 11 residues. V gave up 6 bases and J gave up 12 bases; unmatched junction bases: 6. Germline V gene sequence: CDR1 MNHEY, CDR2 SVGAGI. The CDR3 nucleotides read TGTGCCAGCAGGGGAGGGACTGATCAGTATTTT. It encodes CASRGGTDQYF.

This clonotype has ten or more counts. The gene calls are TRBV4-2 and TRBJ1-2, with 8 bases identical to TRBD1. In germline, CDR1 is LGHNA, CDR2 YNFKEQ. V lost 0 bases to trimming and J lost 4 bases; unmatched junction nucleotides: 10. This CDR3 region has 17 residues. CDR3 DNA: TGTGCCAGCAGCCAAGAATGGGCAGGGGGCCACTCCTATGGCTACACCTTC. Residues: CASSQEWAGGHSYGYTF.

In this sample, this clonotype turned up a few times. The CDR3 is CAINLDGANYGYTF. The CDR3, as DNA: TGTGCCATCAATTTAGACGGAGCTAACTATGGCTACACCTTC. The J gene is TRBJ1-2, the V gene TRBV10-3; D is undetermined. V shed 7 bases and J shed 0 bases, with 12 bases lying between them. CDR3 length: 14 residues. The V gene's germline CDR1 is ENHRY and CDR2 SYGVKD.

V is TRBV7-9 and J is TRBJ2-3; a possible D gene is TRBD2 (6 bases). Germline CDR1 and CDR2: SEHNR and FQNEAQ (reference sequence). This CDR3 has 17 residues. V lost 2 bases and J 5 bases, leaving 20 bases between the germline ends. Here the CDR3 reads CASSLYGSGSTGDTQYF. The CDR3 nucleotides read TGTGCCAGCAGCTTATACGGGAGCGGGTCCACAGGAGATACGCAGTATTTT.

This clonotype has just a few counts. The gene calls are TRBV5-1 and TRBJ2-1; 15 bases are a match to TRBD2. The V gene's germline CDR1 is SGHRS and CDR2 YFSETQ. The CDR3 has 18 residues. V lost 3 bases, J lost 7 bases, and 11 bases stayed unmatched. This CDR3 is CASSSIPGLAGGINEQFF. For the CDR3, the DNA is TGCGCCAGCAGCTCGATACCGGGACTAGCGGGAGGAATAAATGAGCAGTTCTTC.

The chain has TRBV9 and TRBJ2-3; no clear D gene. The germline V gene has CDR1 SGDLS and CDR2 YYNGEE. The CDR3 length is 14 residues. The V end was cut by 0 bases, the J end by 4 bases, with 9 bases between. Here the CDR3 DNA reads TGTGCCAGCAGCGTAGGCTCTACGGCAGATACGCAGTATTTT. As protein: CASSVGSTADTQYF.

This clonotype showed up just a few times. V and J are TRBV12-3 or TRBV12-4 and TRBJ1-1; a possible D gene is TRBD1 (6 bases). Trimming stripped 6 bases from V and 3 bases from J, with 11 bases between. The CDR3 contains 13 residues. This CDR3 reads CASRFRGDTEAFF. CDR3 DNA sequence: TGTGCCAGCAGGTTTAGGGGGGACACTGAAGCTTTCTTT.

The chain carries TRBV2 and TRBJ2-7; 11 nucleotides line up with TRBD2. The germline gives CDR1 SNHLY, CDR2 FYNNEI. The CDR3 has 15 residues. The V gene end was trimmed by 5 bases and the J gene end by 3 bases; junction bases not matched to a gene: 6. CDR3 loop: CASSRTSGQSYEQYF. The CDR3 nucleotides read TGTGCCAGCAGTCGGACTAGCGGGCAAAGCTACGAGCAGTACTTC. The variable domain in full, completed from reference TRBV2 and TRBJ2-7, reads EPEVTQTPSHQVTQMGQEVILRCVPISNHLYFYWYRQILGQKVEFLVSFYNNEISEKSEIFDDQFSVERPDGSNFTLKIRSTKLEDSAMYFCASSRTSGQSYEQYFGPGTRLTVT.

This clonotype was recorded at least ten times. The chain joins TRBV5-1 to TRBJ1-4; D is perhaps TRBD1 (5 bases). The V and J ends lost 1 base and 8 bases respectively, with 9 bases between them. This CDR3 contains 13 residues. Germline V gene sequence: CDR1 SGHRS, CDR2 YFSETQ. The CDR3 spells CASSLFGTEKLFF. CDR3 nucleotides: TGCGCCAGCAGCTTGTTTGGGACCGAAAAACTGTTTTTT.

The chain combines TRBV29-1 with TRBJ1-3, with TRBD1 identical over 9 bases. The CDR3 loop spans 12 amino acids. Germline lookup yields CDR1 SQVTM and CDR2 ANQGSEA. The V and J ends lost 5 bases and 6 bases, in that order; junction bases with no gene match: 2. CDR3 amino acids: CSVLQGANTIYF. The DNA of the CDR3 is TGCAGCGTTTTACAGGGGGCAAACACCATATATTTT.

In its sample, this clonotype was seen a few times. This rearrangement joins TRBV4-1 to TRBJ2-2; TRBD2 matches 10 bases. J gave up 7 bases and V 4 bases, and 12 bases lay outside the gene matches. CDR3 length: 17 amino acids. CDR1 is MGHRA and CDR2 is YSYEKL in the germline V gene. This CDR3 reads CASSLGPGLAPDGELFF. The CDR3 DNA is TGCGCCAGCAGCCTAGGCCCGGGACTAGCGCCTGACGGGGAGCTGTTTTTT.

V and J are TRBV2 and TRBJ1-2, with D unclear. CDR1 and CDR2 from the germline V gene are SNHLY and FYNNEI. V shed 2 bases and J shed 4 bases, with 14 bases lying between them. This CDR3 is built from 15 residues. CDR3 residues: CASSERLLGAYGYTF. The CDR3 bases are TGTGCCAGCAGTGAAAGGCTCCTAGGAGCCTATGGCTACACCTTC.

At least ten counts were recorded for this clonotype. At one of its ends the junction is not consistent with the germline gene, which may arise from a read error. The chain employs TRBV5-1 and TRBJ2-3; D is uncertain. The CDR3 totals 14 residues. CDR1 is SGHRS, CDR2 YFSETQ, per germline. CDR3 sequence (DNA): TGTGCCAGCAGCTTAGCCACTAGCACAGATACGCAGTATTTT. It specifies CASSLATSTDTQYF.

The genes are TRBV20-1 and TRBJ2-7, with 8 bases lining up with TRBD1. Germline-derived CDR1 and CDR2 are DFQATT and SNEGSKA (reference sequence). The trim removed 5 bases at V and 2 bases at J, leaving 14 bases unmatched. The CDR3 loop spans 16 amino acids. In DNA, the CDR3 is TGCAGTGCTCCCGGCACGGTAGGACAGGGAACCTACGAGCAGTACTTC. It encodes CSAPGTVGQGTYEQYF.

This clonotype came up many times. The gene calls are TRBV7-2 and TRBJ2-5, with D maybe TRBD2 (6 bases). The CDR3 contains 15 residues. V was shortened by 1 base and J by 2 bases, with 11 bases between the two germline ends. Germline-derived CDR1 and CDR2 are SGHTA and FQGNSA. The CDR3 reads CASSLVQGLQETQYF. The CDR3 DNA sequence: TGTGCCAGCAGCTTAGTGCAGGGACTTCAAGAGACCCAGTACTTC.

The V gene is TRBV3-1, the J gene TRBJ2-7; 9 nucleotides match TRBD1. Germline V lookup: CDR1 LGHDT, CDR2 YNNKEL (reference sequence). The CDR3 has 16 amino acids. The J segment lost 0 bases and the V segment lost 5 bases, leaving 8 bases of the junction unmatched. Here the CDR3 reads CASSVTGGLSSYEQYF. The CDR3 DNA follows: TGTGCCAGCAGCGTAACAGGGGGCTTGAGCTCCTACGAGCAGTACTTC.

With regard to this clonotype: A much larger clone is a single base away; this may be a read error. V is TRBV12-3 or TRBV12-4 and J is TRBJ2-7, with TRBD1 identical over 7 bases. The ends lost 6 bases at V and 4 bases at J; junction bases unmatched: 9. The CDR3 is 14 amino acids. Here the CDR3 DNA reads TGTGCCAGCAGACCCCCGGGACAGTTATACGAGCAGTACTTC. This sequence encodes CASRPPGQLYEQYF.

The rearrangement uses TRBV2 and TRBJ2-2; D is uncertain. V dropped 2 bases and J dropped 4 bases, with 8 bases sitting between them. This CDR3 has 14 amino acids. Per germline, CDR1 SNHLY and CDR2 FYNNEI. The CDR3 loop reads CASSERQPTGELFF. DNA for the CDR3: TGTGCCAGCAGTGAAAGGCAGCCCACCGGGGAGCTGTTTTTT.

This CDR3 is CSAREGKDYGYTF. In DNA form, the CDR3 reads TGCAGTGCTAGAGAAGGAAAGGACTATGGCTACACCTTC. The gene calls are TRBV20-1 and TRBJ1-2, with D unclear. The CDR3 spans 13 residues. Germline V gene sequence: CDR1 DFQATT, CDR2 SNEGSKA (reference sequence). V lost 0 bases and J lost 3, with 8 bases in between.

The genes are TRBV5-1 and TRBJ1-2; TRBD1 is a possible D gene (6 bases). V lost 4 bases, J lost 6 bases, and 16 bases lay in between. The germline V gene encodes CDR1 SGHRS and CDR2 YFSETQ. This CDR3 spans 14 amino acids. The CDR3 here is CASSNPGVGDGYTF. In DNA, the CDR3 is TGCGCCAGCAGCAACCCAGGGGTTGGAGATGGCTACACCTTC.